This T cell receptor beta chain was identified during a study of identifying expanded T cells in peripheral blood. Here immunoSEQ multiplex PCR was the method, and the copy in TCRdb shows in-frame clones only, minus some. The table shows roughly 78,000 clones, with roughly 90% occurring only once. The CDR3 is 13 residues long. V lost 2 bases to trimming and J lost 5 bases, with 9 bases between them. Germline CDR1 MNHEY, CDR2 SVGAGI. The sample consisted of blood. This chain uses TRBV6-5 with TRBJ2-5, with a weak D call TRBD1 (5 bases). This sequence originates from a person aged 18 to 75 in good health. The CDR3 is CASSYQGAETQYF. For the CDR3, the DNA is TGTGCCAGCAGTTACCAGGGTGCGGAGACCCAGTACTTC.